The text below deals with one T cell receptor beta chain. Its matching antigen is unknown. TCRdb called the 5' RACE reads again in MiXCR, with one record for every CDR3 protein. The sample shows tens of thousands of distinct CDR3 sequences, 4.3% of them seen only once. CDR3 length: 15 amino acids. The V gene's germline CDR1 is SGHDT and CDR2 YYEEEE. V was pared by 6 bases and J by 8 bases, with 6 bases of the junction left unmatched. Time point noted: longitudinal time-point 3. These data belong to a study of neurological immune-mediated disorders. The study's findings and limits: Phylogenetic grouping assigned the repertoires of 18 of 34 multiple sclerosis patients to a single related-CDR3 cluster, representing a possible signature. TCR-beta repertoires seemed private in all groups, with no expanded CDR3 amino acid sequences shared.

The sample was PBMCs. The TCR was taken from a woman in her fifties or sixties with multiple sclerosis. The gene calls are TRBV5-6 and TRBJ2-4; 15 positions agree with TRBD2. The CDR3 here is CASIRTSGGADIQYF. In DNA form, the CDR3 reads TGTGCCAGCATTAGGACTAGCGGGGGGGCAGACATTCAGTACTTC.